This T cell receptor beta chain was sequenced for a study of shared clonotypes between healthy human individuals. General study results and limits: In contrast to clonotypes shared by all four donors, non-shared clonotypes had lower generation probabilities. The authors sampled blood alone, and tissue repertoires likely differ. Roughly 5% of naive CD4 clonotypes were common to a few donors.

About this clone itself: Antigen specificity is unknown.

Germline lookup yields CDR1 MNHNY and CDR2 SVGAGI (reference sequence). V lost 4 bases and J 3 bases, leaving 15 bases between the germline ends. The length of the CDR3 is 15 residues. It was 200 to 250 ng DNA, about 30,000 T cell genomes, that sorted-subset replicate PCRs used. TCRdb's copy holds only in-frame clones and misses some; the assay was immunoSEQ multiplex PCR. The sample holds about 960,000 clones, around three quarters seen once. Sequenced sample: memory CD4+ T cells sorted from blood. Indicated subset: CD45RA-negative fraction. The chain is built from TRBV6-6 and TRBJ1-2, with D possibly being TRBD1 (6 bases). The receptor was isolated from a man aged 18 to 30 in good health. DNA of the CDR3: TGTGCCAGCAGTTCCGCTCGGGGGCAGGACTATGGCTACACCTTC. This gives the protein CASSSARGQDYGYTF.